This T cell receptor beta chain was identified during a study of blood T cell repertoires in COVID-19. As for the study in general: Specimens from acute and convalescent COVID-19 originated in the United States, Italy and Spain.

The data were produced by immunoSEQ multiplex PCR, yet TCRdb's version contains in-frame clones alone and is incomplete. The table records 35,000 to 45,000 clones, approximately 94% of them present only once. The V end lost 0 bases, the J end lost 5 bases, and 8 bases lay between the germline ends. The CDR3 is made up of 14 amino acids. Germline V gene lookup returns CDR1 ENHRY and CDR2 SYGVKD. The V and J genes are TRBV10-3 and TRBJ2-1; D is ambiguous. The TCR comes from a man in his forties or fifties with COVID-19, enrolled during active disease. The sequencing sample was made of peripheral blood. The CDR3 protein is CAISESNSNNEQFF. CDR3 nucleotide sequence: TGTGCCATCAGTGAGTCGAACAGCAACAATGAGCAGTTCTTC.